The 7 T cell receptor beta chains in this list originate from one sample, sequenced in a study of regulatory T cells in long-lasting Graves disease. Arm-PCR of CDR3 regions and iRepertoire HTBI primers were used to build TCR beta libraries. TCRdb reprocessed the multiplex PCR reads via MiXCR and lists one record per CDR3 protein. The top ten hold approximately 15% of the sample, which has more than 350,000 distinct CDR3 sequences, about 16% seen once. Sample time point: newly diagnosed GD, antithyroid drugs for less than 3 months. Following extraction of RNA from PBMCs, that RNA was used to make the TCR library. This sample was shared with a second study, whose subject was T cells in Graves' hyperthyroidism and ophthalmopathy.

The specimen comprised peripheral blood mononuclear cells (PBMCs), sampled at new diagnosis, from a patient treated with antithyroid drugs. These receptors all come from a woman aged 30 to 39 with Graves disease.

The genes are TRBV6-4 and TRBJ1-2; D is unclear. The CDR3 contains 12 residues. CDR1 and CDR2 from the germline V gene are MRHNA and SNTAGT. V dropped 5 bases and J dropped 4 bases, with 8 bases sitting between them. CDR3: CASSWLIYGYTF. Written as DNA, the CDR3 is TGTGCCAGCAGTTGGCTTATCTATGGCTACACCTTC.

This clonotype has a handful of counts. The chain has TRBV2 and TRBJ1-3; tentatively, D is TRBD1 (5 bases). The CDR3 is 15 residues long. In germline, CDR1 is SNHLY, CDR2 FYNNEI. V was trimmed by 2 bases and J by 4 bases, leaving 12 bases between them. The CDR3 sequence: CASSEWRGSGNTIYF. In nucleotides, the CDR3 is TGTGCCAGCAGTGAATGGAGGGGATCAGGAAACACCATATATTTT.

In its sample, this clonotype was seen a few times. The CDR3 DNA sequence: TGTGCCAGCAACCCGGGGACTAGCGGGAGGGCTCCAGATACGCAGTATTTT. As protein: CASNPGTSGRAPDTQYF. The chain is built from TRBV2 and TRBJ2-3; TRBD2 matches at 16 bases. CDR3 length equals 17 residues. Germline trimming cut 7 bases from V and 4 bases from J; bases unmatched to any gene: 8. Germline V lookup: CDR1 SNHLY, CDR2 FYNNEI.

The chain has TRBV6-9 and TRBJ2-7; 12 bases agree with TRBD2. The CDR3 loop spans 16 amino acids. V trimming: 3 bases; J trimming: 4 bases; junction bases outside the gene matches: 7. Looked up from germline, CDR1 is MNHGY and CDR2 is SVAAGI. CDR3 nucleotide sequence: TGTGCCAGCAGTTACCTTCCTAGCGGGAGGGCTTACGAGCAGTACTTC. Its translation: CASSYLPSGRAYEQYF.

This clonotype was observed at least ten times. The V and J genes are TRBV28 and TRBJ2-1; no clear D. The CDR3 totals 13 residues. Trimming pared 3 bases from V and 6 bases from J, leaving 9 bases between. Germline V gene data show CDR1 as MDHEN and CDR2 as SYDVKM. CDR3 protein: CASSFDLINEQFF. The DNA of the CDR3 is TGTGCCAGCAGTTTCGACCTGATCAATGAGCAGTTCTTC.

This sequence joins TRBV20-1 and TRBJ1-1; 8 bases match TRBD1. The V gene end was trimmed by 3 bases and the J gene end by 5 bases; junction bases not matched to a gene: 8. Germline-derived CDR1 and CDR2 are DFQATT and SNEGSKA (reference sequence). CDR3 length: 14 residues. Here the CDR3 reads CSASLPRGRTEAFF. DNA for the CDR3: TGCAGTGCTAGTCTCCCCAGGGGGCGTACTGAAGCTTTCTTT.

The rearrangement uses TRBV5-1 and TRBJ1-1; D remains unclear. The V gene lost 4 bases and the J gene lost 0 bases, with 10 bases spanning the gap. Germline values: CDR1 SGHRS, CDR2 YFSETQ. The CDR3 is 14 residues long. CDR3 in amino acids: CASSRHQLNTEAFF. The CDR3 nucleotides read TGCGCCAGCAGCCGCCACCAGCTGAACACTGAAGCTTTCTTT.